This T cell receptor (beta chain) was identified during a study of T cell changes during pregnancy in multiple sclerosis. TCRdb keeps only in-frame clones here, not all; method: immunoSEQ multiplex PCR. The sample records around 70,000 clones, around 92% being singletons. The CDR3 covers 15 residues. The germline V gene encodes CDR1 MRHNA and CDR2 SNTAGT. V lost 2 bases, J lost 9 bases, and 17 bases lay in between. This clone was seen a handful of times. J is TRBJ2-1 and V is TRBV6-4, with D perhaps matching TRBD2 (5 bases). The specimen was peripheral blood, collected after pregnancy. This TCR was recovered from a female donor with multiple sclerosis, enrolled in a pregnancy study. The CDR3 bases are TGTGCCAGCAGTGACGGTATGTCCGAGGGTGGTGAGCAGTTCTTC. It encodes CASSDGMSEGGEQFF.